Below, 30 T cell receptor beta chains from the same sample are listed, as sequenced in a study of cytomegalovirus exposure and HLA in healthy donors. The PCR used 60 Vbeta and 13 Jbeta primers. Clones were sequenced by immunoSEQ multiplex PCR, and TCRdb holds only the in-frame ones, with some missing. The sample holds about 140,000 clones, about 80% seen once. Material for sequencing was PBMCs. All receptors derive from a female donor in good health and CMV-seronegative.

The chain joins TRBV11-2 to TRBJ1-1; tentatively, D is TRBD1 (6 bases). The CDR3 consists of 15 residues. Between the trimmed V and J ends, which lost 1 base and 1 base, there was a span of 10 bases. CDR1 is SGHAT, CDR2 FQNNGV, per germline. CDR3 nucleotide sequence: TGTGCCAGCAGCTTAGGCGGACAGCCGAACACTGAAGCTTTCTTT. Protein: CASSLGGQPNTEAFF.

The CDR3 DNA follows: TGTGCCAGCAGCCAAGGATCCGGACTGAGCTCCTACAATGAGCAGTTCTTC. This codes for CASSQGSGLSSYNEQFF. The chain couples TRBV14 to TRBJ2-1; D might be TRBD2 (5 bases). The CDR3 length is 17 residues. With 1 base removed from V and 0 bases from J, the gap between germline ends came to 13 bases. CDR1 and CDR2 (germline): SGHDN, FVKESK.

Worth noting for this clone: Germline is not matched at one junction end, which may reflect a read error. The chain recombines TRBV5-6 with TRBJ1-2, with D possibly matching TRBD1 (5 bases). Germline CDR1 reads SGHDT; CDR2 reads YYEEEE. This CDR3 contains 14 residues. The CDR3 protein is CASSLDRAGKGYPF. The CDR3 DNA reads as TGTGCCAGCAGCTTGGATCGGGCAGGGAAGGGCTACCCCTTC. Filled out from reference TRBV5-6 and TRBJ1-2, the complete variable domain reads DAGVTQSPTHLIKTRGQQVTLRCSPKSGHDTVSWYQQALGQGPQFIFQYYEEEERQRGNFPDRFSGHQFPNYSSELNVNALLLGDSALYLCASSLDRAGKGYPFGSGTRLTVV.

The rearrangement uses TRBV18 and TRBJ2-5, with D perhaps TRBD1 (6 bases). Germline CDR1 KGHSH, CDR2 LQKENI. Trimming cost V 2 bases and J 4 bases, with 11 bases left between them. The CDR3 extends over 14 amino acids. CDR3 in DNA: TGTGCCAGCTCACCAGGTGGGGGCAGAGAGACCCAGTACTTC. Amino acid sequence: CASSPGGGRETQYF.

The chain combines TRBV29-1 with TRBJ2-1; TRBD1 aligns across 9 bases. Germline V gene sequence: CDR1 SQVTM, CDR2 ANQGSEA. The CDR3 runs to 11 residues. The junction had 2 bases not matched to a gene; V was cut back by 6 bases and J by 8 bases. The CDR3 spells CSVGQGYEQFF. DNA of the CDR3: TGCAGCGTCGGACAGGGGTATGAGCAGTTCTTC.

DNA for the CDR3: TGTGCCAGTAGTGCGGCAGCCCTACCCGGGTCTGGAAACACCATATATTTT. Translation gives CASSAAALPGSGNTIYF. The rearrangement joins TRBV19 to TRBJ1-3; D unclear. Trimming left V 5 bases short and J 1 base short, with 18 bases between. Per the germline V gene, CDR1 is LNHDA and CDR2 is SQIVND (reference sequence). The CDR3 covers 17 residues.

V is TRBV21-1 and J is TRBJ2-7; TRBD1 is taken as the D call from the table, unchecked against the DNA. TRBV21-1 is an annotated pseudogene. CDR3 length: 15 amino acids. CDR3 sequence: CASSIRDRAFDEQYF. In DNA, the CDR3 is TGTGCCAGCAGCATAAGGGACAGGGCTTTCGACGAGCAGTACTTC.

The chain has TRBV6-5 and TRBJ2-3; possibly TRBD1 for D (6 bases). Germline lookup yields CDR1 MNHEY and CDR2 SVGAGI. The CDR3 is 13 amino acids. V dropped 6 bases and J dropped 2 bases, with 9 bases sitting between them. The CDR3 DNA sequence: TGTGCCAGCAGGGGGGCTTACACAGATACGCAGTATTTT. Translating it yields CASRGAYTDTQYF.

The chain links TRBV6-1 to TRBJ1-2; 7 positions match TRBD1. The CDR3 totals 14 residues. With 0 bases clipped from V and 5 bases from J, the junction kept 3 bases outside the gene matches. Germline CDR1 is MNHNS and CDR2 is SASEGT. The CDR3 reads CASSEAVGQYGYTF. In DNA, the CDR3 is TGTGCCAGCAGTGAAGCGGTGGGACAGTATGGCTACACCTTC.

The CDR3 protein is CASSQDPRVNEQYF. DNA for the CDR3: TGTGCCAGCAGTCAAGACCCCCGGGTTAACGAGCAGTACTTC. The gene calls are TRBV6-1 and TRBJ2-7; no reliable D call. V was shortened by 5 bases and J by 5 bases, with 16 bases between the two germline ends. The CDR3 covers 14 residues. Looked up from germline, CDR1 is MNHNS and CDR2 is SASEGT.

This rearrangement joins TRBV6-5 to TRBJ2-5; 9 positions agree with TRBD2. With V trimmed by 0 bases and J by 2 bases, 4 bases remained unmatched. Germline V lookup: CDR1 MNHEY, CDR2 SVGAGI. The CDR3 has 16 amino acids. The CDR3 bases are TGTGCCAGCAGTTACTCTAGCGGGGGACTACAAGAGACCCAGTACTTC. The encoded protein is CASSYSSGGLQETQYF.

This chain connects TRBV5-1 to TRBJ2-5, with 8 bases identical to TRBD1. Matching the DNA end better, TRBJ2-7 makes the J call doubtful. The CDR3 length is 15 residues. Germline-derived CDR1 and CDR2 are SGHRS and YFSETQ. This chain's CDR3 is CASSRTGFGSYEQYF. The CDR3 DNA sequence: TGCGCCAGCAGCCGGACAGGGTTTGGATCCTACGAGCAGTACTTC.

As regards this clone: One end of the junction varies from germline; a read error may be responsible. This chain joins TRBV7-9 and TRBJ2-1; a possible D gene is TRBD1 (6 bases). The CDR3 totals 16 residues. Germline CDR1 and CDR2: SEHNR and FQNEAQ (reference sequence). The CDR3 spells CSSSSRDMSFLIGQFF. DNA for the CDR3: TGTTCCAGCAGCTCCAGGGACATGAGCTTTCTAATAGGGCAGTTCTTC. The variable domain in full, with the rest retrieved from reference TRBV7-9 and TRBJ2-1, is DTGVSQNPRHKITKRGQNVTFRCDPISEHNRLYWYRQTLGQGPEFLTYFQNEAQLEKSRLLSDRFSAERPKGSFSTLEIQRTEQGDSAMYLCSSSSRDMSFLIGQFFGPGTRLTVL.

The genes are TRBV14 and TRBJ2-3; TRBD1 is a possible D gene (6 bases). With 3 bases removed from V and 4 bases from J, the gap between germline ends came to 17 bases. CDR3 length: 16 amino acids. The V gene's germline CDR1 is SGHDN and CDR2 FVKESK. This CDR3 is CASSHRTAYESDTQYF. In DNA form, the CDR3 reads TGTGCCAGCAGCCACAGGACAGCCTATGAATCAGATACGCAGTATTTT.

The V and J genes are TRBV30 and TRBJ1-6, with D hard to call. CDR3 length: 11 residues. Trimming took 0 bases from V and 10 from J, leaving 4 bases between them. Per germline, CDR1 GTSNPN and CDR2 SVGIG (reference sequence). The CDR3 nucleotides read TGTGCCTGGAGTGTACAATCACCCCTCCACTTT. It specifies CAWSVQSPLHF.

The chain carries TRBV30 and TRBJ1-1; no definite D call. From germline, CDR1 is GTSNPN and CDR2 SVGIG (reference sequence). CDR3 length: 13 amino acids. V was clipped by 7 bases and J by 3 bases, with 15 bases between them. CDR3 nucleotide sequence: TGTGCCTACAACCGAGAGGCGTACACTGAAGCTTTCTTT. Its protein product is CAYNREAYTEAFF.

The rearrangement links TRBV28 to TRBJ2-7; TRBD2 might be the D (7 bases). V lost 6 bases to trimming and J lost 3 bases, with 18 bases between them. The CDR3 has 15 amino acids. CDR1 and CDR2 from the germline V gene are MDHEN and SYDVKM. Written as DNA, the CDR3 is TGTGCCAGCAGCCCCTGGGCGGGGGCAAACTACGAGCAGTACTTC. Its translation is CASSPWAGANYEQYF.

CDR3 in DNA: TGCAGCGTTGTCGTTTCCAGTTCCTACGAGCAGTACTTC. It yields the protein CSVVVSSSYEQYF. The V gene is TRBV29-1, the J gene TRBJ2-7, with D unclear. This CDR3 spans 13 amino acids. Germline V gene lookup returns CDR1 SQVTM and CDR2 ANQGSEA. The V end lost 4 bases, the J end lost 1 base, and 11 bases lay between the germline ends.

The gene calls are TRBV27 and TRBJ1-1; 8 nucleotides line up with TRBD1. The V and J ends lost 1 base and 6 bases, in that order; junction bases with no gene match: 16. There are 18 residues in the CDR3. Germline-derived CDR1 and CDR2 are MNHEY and SMNVEV (reference sequence). In DNA form, the CDR3 reads TGTGCCAGCAGTTTATACCCCGCCCTGACAGGGGTATTGTCTGAAGCTTTCTTT. It is translated as CASSLYPALTGVLSEAFF.

This sequence joins TRBV9 and TRBJ2-7; the D gene is possibly TRBD1 (6 bases). With 0 bases removed from V and 3 bases from J, the gap between germline ends came to 10 bases. The CDR3 consists of 14 residues. CDR1 is SGDLS, CDR2 YYNGEE, per germline. CDR3 nucleotides: TGTGCCAGCAGCGTAGCTACAGGGTACTACGAGCAGTACTTC. This translates into CASSVATGYYEQYF.

V and J are TRBV6-5 and TRBJ1-4; D is possibly TRBD1 (5 bases). CDR1 and CDR2 (germline): MNHEY, SVGAGI. V was cut by 5 bases and J by 8 bases, with 15 bases left in between. The CDR3 has 14 amino acids. CDR3 DNA: TGTGCCAGCAGTAAGGGCCGGGCAGGGGAAAAACTGTTTTTT. Translation gives CASSKGRAGEKLFF.

The V gene is TRBV2, the J gene TRBJ1-5, with no clear D. This CDR3 region has 13 residues. Per germline, CDR1 SNHLY and CDR2 FYNNEI. Deletions cut 3 bases from V and 9 bases from J, with 12 bases between. CDR3 in amino acids: CASSEYESRPQHF. As DNA, the CDR3 is TGTGCCAGCAGTGAGTACGAGAGCCGGCCCCAGCATTTT. The complete variable domain, with remaining parts taken from reference TRBV2 and TRBJ1-5, reads EPEVTQTPSHQVTQMGQEVILRCVPISNHLYFYWYRQILGQKVEFLVSFYNNEISEKSEIFDDQFSVERPDGSNFTLKIRSTKLEDSAMYFCASSEYESRPQHFGDGTRLSIL.

V is TRBV11-2 and J is TRBJ1-1, with TRBD1 matching 7 bases. The CDR3 is 15 amino acids. CDR1 is SGHAT and CDR2 is FQNNGV in the germline V gene. The V gene end was trimmed by 6 bases and the J gene end by 0 bases; junction bases not matched to a gene: 7. CDR3 DNA: TGTGCCAGCAGGTGGGGGGACAGCTTGAACACTGAAGCTTTCTTT. Translating gives CASRWGDSLNTEAFF.

With regard to this clone: The junction and the germline gene differ at one end; a read error may be behind it. This sequence joins TRBV7-9 and TRBJ2-5; D perhaps matches TRBD2 (5 bases). This CDR3 has 12 residues. Germline CDR1 is SEHNR and CDR2 is FQNEAQ (reference sequence). This CDR3 reads CSSSLQRETQYF. Written as DNA, the CDR3 is TGTTCCAGCAGCTTACAGCGGGAGACCCAGTACTTC.

The V call is TRBV10-3, the J call TRBJ2-7, with 7 bases lining up with TRBD1. CDR1 is ENHRY, CDR2 SYGVKD, per germline. V trimming: 4 bases; J trimming: 3 bases; junction bases outside the gene matches: 6. The CDR3 is 14 residues long. CDR3 sequence: CAISVPGQSYEQYF. The CDR3 nucleotides read TGTGCCATCAGTGTGCCGGGACAGAGCTACGAGCAGTACTTC.

The chain links TRBV9 to TRBJ2-4; 9 nucleotides match TRBD1. J lost 3 bases, V lost 2 bases, and 15 bases had no gene match. This CDR3 is 19 amino acids long. Germline values: CDR1 SGDLS, CDR2 YYNGEE. CDR3 sequence: CASSVGGDRVIIDKNIQYF. The CDR3 DNA reads as TGTGCCAGCAGCGTTGGGGGGGACAGGGTGATCATTGACAAAAACATTCAGTACTTC.

The chain links TRBV7-9 to TRBJ2-5, with TRBD1 matching 8 bases. V lost 1 base, J lost 3 bases, and 10 bases stayed unmatched. The CDR3 covers 17 residues. CDR1 is SEHNR and CDR2 is FQNEAQ in the germline V gene (reference sequence). The DNA for the CDR3 is TGTGCCAGCAGCTTAGGGTTCAGGGACAGGATAGAAGAGACCCAGTACTTC. It translates to CASSLGFRDRIEETQYF.

V gene TRBV5-4 combines with J gene TRBJ1-1; D gene ambiguous. This CDR3 is built from 14 residues. V was shortened by 2 bases and J by 2 bases, with 10 bases between the two germline ends. CDR1 is SGHNT, CDR2 YYREEE, per germline (reference sequence). The DNA of the CDR3 is TGTGCCAGCAGCTTATTTGCGCTTAACACTGAAGCTTTCTTT. Translation gives CASSLFALNTEAFF.

The CDR3 sequence is CASSAGLSYGYTF. CDR3 bases: TGTGCCAGCAGTGCAGGGTTGAGCTATGGCTACACCTTC. The chain joins TRBV6-1 to TRBJ1-2; TRBD1 might be the D (5 bases). This CDR3 region has 13 residues. Trimming removed 4 bases at V and 4 bases at J, with 10 bases between. CDR1 and CDR2 (germline): MNHNS, SASEGT.

This sequence joins TRBV14 and TRBJ2-7; TRBD1 is a possible D gene (7 bases). The germline V gene encodes CDR1 SGHDN and CDR2 FVKESK. V gave up 4 bases and J gave up 0 bases, with 13 bases separating them. This CDR3 contains 15 residues. The CDR3 here is CASSLAGQPSYEQYF. The CDR3 DNA follows: TGTGCCAGCAGCCTGGCGGGACAGCCCTCCTACGAGCAGTACTTC. The whole variable domain, filled in from reference TRBV14 and TRBJ2-7, reads EAGVTQFPSHSVIEKGQTVTLRCDPISGHDNLYWYRRVMGKEIKFLLHFVKESKQDESGMPNNRFLAERTGGTYSTLKVQPAELEDSGVYFCASSLAGQPSYEQYFGPGTRLTVT.